The entry that follows covers one T cell receptor (beta chain) sequence. The data are from a study of T cell changes during pregnancy in multiple sclerosis. Repertoires were generated with immunoSEQ multiplex PCR, while TCRdb's copy carries only in-frame clones and drops some. The table records about 130,000 clones, about 96% of them present only once. The V gene lost 3 bases and the J gene lost 0 bases, with 13 bases spanning the gap. Germline V gene sequence: CDR1 SGHRS, CDR2 YFSETQ. This CDR3 is built from 16 residues. The V call is TRBV5-1, the J call TRBJ2-1, with D possibly TRBD2 on 6 matching bases. The starting material was peripheral blood, obtained after pregnancy. This receptor was obtained from a female donor with multiple sclerosis, enrolled in a pregnancy study. The CDR3 protein is CASSSGLLSSYNEQFF. The CDR3 nucleotides are TGCGCCAGCAGCTCGGGACTCCTATCCTCCTACAATGAGCAGTTCTTC.